This T cell receptor (beta chain) was profiled in a study of graft-versus-host responses after intestinal transplantation. Study background: Transplants given to recipients were multivisceral, liver-intestinal, or isolated intestinal. Each patient got anti-thymocyte globulin induction, then tacrolimus and steroids for about 3 years.

As concerns this clone: Its antigen is not known.

Assay used: immunoSEQ multiplex PCR; TCRdb lists only in-frame clones, some missing. The profile shows about 9,800 clones, about 93% of them singletons. The length of the CDR3 is 13 residues. From germline, CDR1 is SGHRS and CDR2 YFSETQ. Between the trimmed V and J ends, which lost 0 bases and 8 bases, there was a span of 9 bases. Overall study findings and caveats: GvH clones were identified in recipient marrow, with some first appearing in ileum or blood. Early post-transplant falls in HvG clones accompanied the peak levels of circulating GvH clones.

Here the sequenced sample was PBMCs, taken about 6 weeks after intestinal transplant. V is TRBV5-1 and J is TRBJ2-1, with D tentatively TRBD1 (6 bases). The clonotype was recovered from a human patient who received an intestinal transplant, so some T cells may come from the graft donor. DNA of the CDR3: TGCGCCAGCAGCTTGGCACAGGGCGATGAGCAGTTCTTC. Its protein is CASSLAQGDEQFF.